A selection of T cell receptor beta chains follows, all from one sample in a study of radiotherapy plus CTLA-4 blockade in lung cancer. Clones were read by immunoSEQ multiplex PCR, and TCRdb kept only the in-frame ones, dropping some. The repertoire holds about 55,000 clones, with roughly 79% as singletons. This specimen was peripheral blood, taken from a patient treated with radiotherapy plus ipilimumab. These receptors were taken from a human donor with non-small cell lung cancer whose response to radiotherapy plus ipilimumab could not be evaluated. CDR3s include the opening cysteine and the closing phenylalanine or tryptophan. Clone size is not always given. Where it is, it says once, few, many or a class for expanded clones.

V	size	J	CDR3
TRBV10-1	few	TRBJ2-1	CSQQSRSWGKKAGVEHEQFF
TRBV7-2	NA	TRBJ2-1	CASSLGPNYLSSYNEQFF
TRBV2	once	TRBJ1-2	CATLGFRGLKGYTF
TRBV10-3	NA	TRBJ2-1	CAISGTSGSGGNEQFF
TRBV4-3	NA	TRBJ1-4	CASSQTGATNEKLFF
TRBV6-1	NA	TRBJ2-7	CASSEVRDPYEQYF
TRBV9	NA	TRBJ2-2	CASSVRSGSTTGELFF
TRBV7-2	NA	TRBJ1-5	CASSQQGDIGQPQHF
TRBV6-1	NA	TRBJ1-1	CASSGPGQGNTEAFF
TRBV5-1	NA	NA	CASSLSGTASYEQYF
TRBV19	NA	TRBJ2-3	CASSMGSGRIGNTDTQYF
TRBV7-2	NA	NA	CASSLAAEYEQYF
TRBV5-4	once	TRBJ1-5	CASSSDRHNQPQHF
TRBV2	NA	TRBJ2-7	CASSGVQGADEQYF
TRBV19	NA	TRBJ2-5	CASSRRGGGYQETQYF
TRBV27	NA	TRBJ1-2	CASSFGGEEGYTF
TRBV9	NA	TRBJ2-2	CASSVGTRNTGELFF
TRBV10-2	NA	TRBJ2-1	CASTRTSGNEQFF
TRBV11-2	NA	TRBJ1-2	CASSLLGQSYGYTF
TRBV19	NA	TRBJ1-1	CASRTGNTEAFF
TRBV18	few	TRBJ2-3	CASSPPLAGLPSTDTQYF
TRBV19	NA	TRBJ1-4	CASSSRTGLGNEKLFF
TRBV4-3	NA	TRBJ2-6	CASSQEWTGATGPYSGANVLTF
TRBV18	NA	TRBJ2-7	CASSPSGTSPYEQYF
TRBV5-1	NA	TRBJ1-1	CASSLDGPRGTEAFF
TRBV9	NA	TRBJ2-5	CASSPQQGRETQYF
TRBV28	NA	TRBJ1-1	CASSTLGANRAFKRMNTEAFF
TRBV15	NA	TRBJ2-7	CATSRAASGSSYEQYF
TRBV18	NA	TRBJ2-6	CVSSQLGLAGAQSGANVLTF